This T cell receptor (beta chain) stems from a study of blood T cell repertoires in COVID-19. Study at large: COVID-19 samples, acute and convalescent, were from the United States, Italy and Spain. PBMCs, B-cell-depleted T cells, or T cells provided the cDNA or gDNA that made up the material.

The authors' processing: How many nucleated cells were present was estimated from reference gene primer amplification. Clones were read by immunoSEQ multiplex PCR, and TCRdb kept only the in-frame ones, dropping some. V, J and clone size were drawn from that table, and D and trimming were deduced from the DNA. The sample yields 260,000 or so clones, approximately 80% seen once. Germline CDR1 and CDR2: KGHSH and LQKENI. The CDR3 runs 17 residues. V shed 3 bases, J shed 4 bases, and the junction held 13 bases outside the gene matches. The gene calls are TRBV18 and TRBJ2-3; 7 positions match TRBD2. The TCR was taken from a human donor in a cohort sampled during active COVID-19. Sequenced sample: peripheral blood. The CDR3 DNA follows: TGTGCCAGCTCACCTAGGAGATCGGATCGGGGGGCAGATACGCAGTATTTT. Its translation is CASSPRRSDRGADTQYF. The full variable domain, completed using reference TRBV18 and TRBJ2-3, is NAGVMQNPRHLVRRRGQEARLRCSPMKGHSHVYWYRQLPEEGLKFMVYLQKENIIDESGMPKERFSAEFPKEGPSILRIQQVVRGDSAAYFCASSPRRSDRGADTQYFGPGTRLTVL.